What follows is one TCR beta chain and its context. V was shortened by 0 bases and J by 4 bases, with 7 bases between the two germline ends. Looked up from germline, CDR1 is PRHDT and CDR2 is FYEKMQ (reference sequence). CDR3 size: 13 residues. The data derive from a study of preoperative IRX-2 immunotherapy in early breast cancer. Generated by immunoSEQ multiplex PCR, the TCRdb table keeps only in-frame clones and is missing some. This sample has 55,000 to 70,000 clones, with roughly 94% found just once. This sample's treatment: preoperative locoregional IRX-2 cytokine immunotherapy. The biological material was taken from a patient treated with IRX-2 immunotherapy. The chain uses TRBV13 and TRBJ2-7; no reliable D call. The clonotype was recovered from a human donor with breast cancer. The CDR3 DNA reads TGTGCCAGCAGCTTAGGCATAGGGTACGAGCAGTACTTC. As protein: CASSLGIGYEQYF.